These 21 T cell receptor beta chains share one sample of origin, sequenced in a study of cytomegalovirus exposure and HLA in healthy donors. It was with 60 Vbeta and 13 Jbeta primers that the PCR ran. Repertoires were generated with immunoSEQ multiplex PCR, while TCRdb's copy carries only in-frame clones and drops some. The table includes under 200,000 clones, around 80% detected once. Source material: PBMCs. The receptors originated from a woman under 30 in good health and CMV-seronegative.

This chain uses TRBV7-9 with TRBJ2-7; D perhaps matches TRBD1 (6 bases). Germline V gene sequence: CDR1 SEHNR, CDR2 FQNEAQ (reference sequence). This CDR3 is 15 amino acids long. V was clipped by 5 bases and J by 3 bases, with 17 bases between them. The CDR3 protein is CASSHSGHSVYEQYF. The CDR3 DNA sequence: TGTGCCAGCAGCCACTCGGGACATAGCGTCTACGAGCAGTACTTC.

CDR3 in amino acids: CSVETGETQYF. CDR3 nucleotides: TGCAGCGTTGAGACTGGAGAGACCCAGTACTTC. The chain joins TRBV29-1 to TRBJ2-5; no clear D gene. The CDR3 runs 11 residues. V was shortened by 3 bases and J by 4 bases, with 6 bases between the two germline ends. Germline-derived CDR1 and CDR2 are SQVTM and ANQGSEA.

The chain combines TRBV28 with TRBJ2-7; 11 nucleotides agree with TRBD2. CDR1 is MDHEN and CDR2 is SYDVKM in the germline V gene. After removal of 2 bases from V and 3 bases from J, the junction contained 12 bases not matched to a gene. This CDR3 region has 18 residues. The CDR3 here is CASSLIGTSGRRDYEQYF. The DNA for the CDR3 is TGTGCCAGCAGTTTAATTGGGACTAGCGGCCGGAGGGACTACGAGCAGTACTTC. The full variable domain, completed using reference TRBV28 and TRBJ2-7, is DVKVTQSSRYLVKRTGEKVFLECVQDMDHENMFWYRQDPGLGLRLIYFSYDVKMKEKGDIPEGYSVSREKKERFSLILESASTNQTSMYLCASSLIGTSGRRDYEQYFGPGTRLTVT.

V is TRBV27 and J is TRBJ2-1; D is unresolved. The ends were cut back, 10 bases at V and 5 bases at J, with 15 bases in the middle. Germline V CDR1 and CDR2: MNHEY, SMNVEV (reference sequence). The CDR3 contains 13 residues. CDR3: CATTSTVNNEQFF. The DNA of the CDR3 is TGTGCCACAACGTCCACGGTTAACAATGAGCAGTTCTTC.

The chain is built from TRBV5-1 and TRBJ2-1, with TRBD2 identical over 9 bases. CDR3 length: 17 amino acids. Germline CDR1 is SGHRS and CDR2 is YFSETQ. V dropped 1 base and J dropped 8; count of bases not matched to a gene: 13. CDR3: CASSLSLRGRAADEQFF. The CDR3 DNA follows: TGCGCCAGCAGCTTGTCACTACGCGGGAGGGCCGCGGATGAGCAGTTCTTC.

The chain joins TRBV5-1 to TRBJ2-2, with D possibly matching TRBD1 (6 bases). CDR3 size: 16 residues. V was shortened by 2 bases and J by 0 bases, with 11 bases between the two germline ends. Per germline, CDR1 SGHRS and CDR2 YFSETQ. DNA for the CDR3: TGCGCCAGCAGCTTTCGGACAGATACGAACACCGGGGAGCTGTTTTTT. Protein sequence: CASSFRTDTNTGELFF. The variable domain in full, with the rest retrieved from reference TRBV5-1 and TRBJ2-2, is KAGVTQTPRYLIKTRGQQVTLSCSPISGHRSVSWYQQTPGQGLQFLFEYFSETQRNKGNFPGRFSGRQFSNSRSEMNVSTLELGDSALYLCASSFRTDTNTGELFFGEGSRLTVL.

The chain is built from TRBV29-1 and TRBJ2-7; 10 bases are a match to TRBD2. V was pared by 4 bases and J by 6 bases, with 9 bases of the junction left unmatched. Germline CDR1 is SQVTM and CDR2 is ANQGSEA. There are 14 residues in the CDR3. CDR3 nucleotides: TGCAGCGTTGGGGATCTAGCGGGAGTAGGCGAGCAGTACTTC. Encoded protein: CSVGDLAGVGEQYF.

The V call is TRBV5-6, the J call TRBJ1-2, with 7 positions matching TRBD1. V dropped 2 bases and J dropped 4; count of bases not matched to a gene: 5. Germline V gene data show CDR1 as SGHDT and CDR2 as YYEEEE. The CDR3 is 14 amino acids. CDR3 amino acids: CASSLGRGPYGYTF. As DNA, the CDR3 is TGTGCCAGCAGCTTAGGTAGGGGGCCCTATGGCTACACCTTC.

The rearrangement joins TRBV4-1 to TRBJ1-1, with TRBD1 identical over 9 bases. Germline assignment: CDR1 MGHRA and CDR2 YSYEKL. The V segment lost 5 bases and the J segment 5 bases; nucleotides outside the gene matches: 6. This CDR3 region has 14 residues. The CDR3 DNA reads as TGCGCCAGCAGCGAGGGACAGGGAGGGACTGAAGCTTTCTTT. Translated, it gives CASSEGQGGTEAFF.

CDR3 DNA: TGTGCCAGCAGCGCCGACAGCGTCTCGAATCAGCCCCAGCATTTT. This sequence encodes CASSADSVSNQPQHF. The chain uses TRBV9 and TRBJ1-5; the D gene is possibly TRBD1 (5 bases). Looked up from germline, CDR1 is SGDLS and CDR2 is YYNGEE. CDR3 length: 15 residues. Trimming took 3 bases from V and 4 from J, leaving 14 bases between them.

V usage is TRBV7-9 and J usage is TRBJ1-2; 9 nucleotides line up with TRBD1. Germline lookup yields CDR1 SEHNR and CDR2 FQNEAQ (reference sequence). V shed 6 bases and J 4 bases; nucleotides not matched to a gene: 9. The CDR3 is 15 residues long. The CDR3 nucleotides read TGTGCCAGCAGTCCCCCGGGACAGGGATCCTATGGCTACACCTTC. Amino acid sequence: CASSPPGQGSYGYTF.

This clone was picked up a small number of times. The chain couples TRBV4-1 to TRBJ2-2; D gene unclear. Trimming removed 4 bases at V and 9 bases at J, with 9 bases between. The germline CDR1 and CDR2 sequences are MGHRA and YSYEKL. This CDR3 region has 12 residues. The CDR3 reads CASSPLGRELFF. Written as DNA, the CDR3 is TGCGCCAGCAGCCCTCTGGGCCGGGAGCTGTTTTTT.

The chain is built from TRBV4-3 and TRBJ2-2; D remains unclear. V was shortened by 2 bases and J by 4 bases, with 11 bases between the two germline ends. This CDR3 is 15 amino acids long. Germline V gene sequence: CDR1 LGHNA, CDR2 YSLEER. In DNA, the CDR3 is TGCGCCAGCAGCCAATCATCACGGTCCACCGGGGAGCTGTTTTTT. Its translation: CASSQSSRSTGELFF.

This clone showed up just a few times. The rearrangement uses TRBV7-2 and TRBJ2-7; D is unresolved. CDR1 SGHTA and CDR2 FQGNSA come from the germline V gene. The CDR3 is made up of 14 amino acids. Deletions cut 5 bases from V and 3 bases from J, with 14 bases between. The CDR3 is CASSRGGSIYEQYF. Here the CDR3 DNA reads TGTGCCAGCAGCCGCGGCGGCAGCATCTACGAGCAGTACTTC.

This sequence joins TRBV27 and TRBJ2-7; 10 bases line up with TRBD2. From germline, CDR1 is MNHEY and CDR2 SMNVEV (reference sequence). V trimming: 8 bases; J trimming: 4 bases; junction bases outside the gene matches: 8. This CDR3 is built from 14 residues. The DNA for the CDR3 is TGTGCCAGCGCACCAGGGACTAGCGCTTACGAGCAGTACTTC. Protein sequence: CASAPGTSAYEQYF.

The chain uses TRBV21-1 and TRBJ2-2; the listed D gene, TRBD1, was not tested against the DNA. TRBV21-1 is a pseudogene locus. The CDR3 covers 15 residues. The CDR3 sequence: CASSKGNRVTGELFF. The CDR3 bases are TGTGCCAGCAGCAAAGGTAACAGGGTAACCGGGGAGCTGTTTTTT.

The chain is built from TRBV7-9 and TRBJ1-2; 7 bases agree with TRBD1. Germline lookup yields CDR1 SEHNR and CDR2 FQNEAQ (reference sequence). Trimming took 5 bases from V and 6 from J; bases not matched to a gene: 9. The CDR3 has 14 residues. The CDR3, as DNA: TGTGCCAGCAGCCCACCCGAAGACAGGGATGGCTACACCTTC. Amino acids: CASSPPEDRDGYTF.

The chain links TRBV7-2 to TRBJ2-2; possible D gene TRBD2, 6 bases. Germline CDR1 reads SGHTA; CDR2 reads FQGNSA. CDR3 length: 17 amino acids. The V and J ends lost 1 base and 0 bases respectively, with 12 bases between them. CDR3 nucleotides: TGTGCCAGCAGCTTAGGTTCGGTAGCGGCGAACACCGGGGAGCTGTTTTTT. This codes for CASSLGSVAANTGELFF.

V and J are TRBV29-1 and TRBJ1-2, with 7 bases lining up with TRBD1. The CDR3 is made up of 13 amino acids. Germline assignment: CDR1 SQVTM and CDR2 ANQGSEA. V trimming: 6 bases; J trimming: 4 bases; junction bases outside the gene matches: 8. In DNA, the CDR3 is TGCAGCGTAGCGCAGGGGGATGTCTATGGCTACACCTTC. It translates to CSVAQGDVYGYTF.

This chain joins TRBV7-9 and TRBJ2-3; 11 positions match TRBD2. V trimming: 3 bases; J trimming: 4 bases; junction bases outside the gene matches: 12. CDR1 SEHNR and CDR2 FQNEAQ come from the germline V gene (reference sequence). CDR3 size: 18 residues. CDR3 nucleotides: TGTGCCAGCAGCTTGGGTCGTTTAGCGGGAGGGCTGGCAGATACGCAGTATTTT. It is translated as CASSLGRLAGGLADTQYF.

The chain carries TRBV19 and TRBJ2-2, with 11 bases matching TRBD2. Trimming at V came to 7 bases and at J to 5 bases, leaving 6 bases not matched to a gene. CDR3 length: 15 residues. CDR1 is LNHDA, CDR2 SQIVND, per germline (reference sequence). The DNA of the CDR3 is TGTGCCAGTATCATTTCTAGCGGGAGGACCGGGGAGCTGTTTTTT. Translating gives CASIISSGRTGELFF. The entire variable domain, with the rest obtained from reference TRBV19 and TRBJ2-2, is as follows: DGGITQSPKYLFRKEGQNVTLSCEQNLNHDAMYWYRQDPGQGLRLIYYSQIVNDFQKGDIAEGYSVSREKKESFPLTVTSAQKNPTAFYLCASIISSGRTGELFFGEGSRLTVL.